Below, 6 T cell receptor beta chains from the same sample are listed, as sequenced in a study of CD8+ T cells in alopecia areata. Described treatment: oral pan-JAK inhibitor, 5-10 mg twice daily. RNA was extracted and reverse transcribed into cDNA as the sequencing template. The method was immunoSEQ multiplex PCR; TCRdb's version includes in-frame clones alone and lacks a portion of them. The sample records 200,000 to 250,000 clones, about 50% being singletons. This specimen was CD4+ T cells sorted from blood, taken at week 4, from a patient treated with tofacitinib. Source of these receptors: a human donor with alopecia areata.

The CDR3 here is CASSVGDEAYEQYF. The DNA of the CDR3 is TGTGCCAGCAGCGTAGGCGACGAAGCCTACGAGCAGTACTTC. The V call is TRBV9, the J call TRBJ2-7; D unresolved. V was pared by 0 bases and J by 2 bases, with 9 bases between. The CDR3 loop spans 14 amino acids. Germline loops: CDR1 SGDLS, CDR2 YYNGEE.

This chain links TRBV29-1 with TRBJ2-5; D is ambiguous. The CDR3 runs 13 residues. The V end lost 1 base, the J end lost 2 bases, and 8 bases lay between the germline ends. Germline CDR1 is SQVTM and CDR2 is ANQGSEA. The CDR3 reads CSVEGLFQETQYF. The CDR3 DNA reads as TGCAGCGTTGAAGGATTGTTTCAAGAGACCCAGTACTTC.

V usage is TRBV2 and J usage is TRBJ1-5, with D perhaps matching TRBD1 (5 bases). The CDR3 length is 16 residues. V gave up 3 bases and J gave up 4 bases, with 16 bases separating them. CDR1 is SNHLY and CDR2 is FYNNEI in the germline V gene. Here the CDR3 reads CASSEGGRRANQPQHF. CDR3 sequence (DNA): TGTGCCAGCAGTGAGGGGGGACGAAGGGCGAATCAGCCCCAGCATTTT.

As regards this clone: Compared with germline, one end of the junction differs, possibly owing to a read error. This chain joins TRBV7-3 and TRBJ1-2, with TRBD1 as a possible D gene (6 bases). The CDR3 has 15 residues. CDR1 and CDR2 (germline): SGHTA, FQGTGA. CDR3 nucleotides: TGTGCCAGCACCTTACAGGGCAGAGTGCGTAAAGGCTACACCTTC. Translating gives CASTLQGRVRKGYTF.

The V gene is TRBV29-1, the J gene TRBJ1-2, with D uncertain. Germline V CDR1 and CDR2: SQVTM, ANQGSEA. The germline V and J ends were trimmed by 6 bases and 2 bases, with 13 bases remaining between them. This CDR3 comprises 13 residues. CDR3 region: CSVRDVGNYGYTF. The DNA of the CDR3 is TGCAGCGTGCGGGATGTAGGCAACTATGGCTACACCTTC.

As regards this clone: The junction and the germline gene differ at one end; a read error may be behind it. The chain combines TRBV15 with TRBJ2-3; D assignment may be TRBD1 or TRBD2 (6 bases each). The CDR3 spans 13 residues. Germline V gene lookup returns CDR1 LNHNV and CDR2 YYDKDF (reference sequence). The CDR3 sequence is CATREGGTDTQYF. CDR3 coding DNA: TGTGCCACCCGAGAGGGGGGCACGGATACGCAGTATTTT.